This T cell receptor beta chain is drawn from a study of cytomegalovirus exposure and HLA in healthy donors (TCRdb year 2017). About the investigation overall: An earlier analysis of several hundred of the donors reported about 260 Gb of sequence data and roughly 120 million unique TCR beta sequences obtained from approximately 180 million T cells. The genetic ancestry cluster associated with self-reported Caucasian donors included approximately 85% of the roughly 390 genotyped donors. Donor age, sex, ethnicity and CMV serostatus were compiled alongside the repertoire data. A separate validation cohort of roughly 130 different subjects was used in addition to the roughly 620-subject first cohort. Typing coverage varied by locus: about 620-640 donors for A, B, C, DRB1 and DQB1; around 560 for DQA1; more than 600 for DPA1; some 470 for DPB1. Among around 400 genotyped donors of the cohort, an average of about 220,000 unique TCR beta nucleotide sequences was sequenced per donor, of which 15% to 20% were non-productive. In a later analysis, previously published TCR beta repertoires from about 670 donors were re-analyzed and high-resolution HLA genotyping was added so that TCR occurrence patterns could be studied. Because of strong linkage in the cohort, a few DR-DQ haplotypes were treated as single units for association and clustering. To predict cytomegalovirus infection status, the study combined high-throughput TCR immunosequencing, statistical association of individual TCRs with disease status, and machine learning. All discovery cohort repertoires had been generated using a single sequencing platform. An early release that covered several hundred HLA-typed donors contained approximately 300 gigabases of sequencing data and tens of millions of unique TCR sequences. HLA typing included class I and class II loci at four-digit resolution. The study was designed to test whether signatures of past pathogen exposure could be identified by cataloging public T cell receptors. An earlier analysis of about 620 of the donors applied high-throughput TCR beta sequencing to assess whether each TCR beta V gene segment acted as functional or pseudogenic. Using immunosequencing, the study profiled T cell repertoires from 500 to 800 subjects and related those repertoires to cytomegalovirus serostatus. The later analysis used no new phenotypic data to find candidate immune exposures, relying instead on TCR beta sequences and their occurrence across donors. A later genetic analysis used genome-wide SNP genotypes for 398 of the 666 donors, treating that subset as a discovery cohort.

The cohort was made up of several hundred healthy bone marrow donors. At the time of sampling, every cohort member was nominally healthy, though immune exposures that went unrecorded were likely present. The donor was CMV seronegative and belonged to the group of 320 or so seronegative cohort members. A peripheral blood sample was provided by each donor, and peripheral blood mononuclear cells were used for TCR beta sequencing. Genomic DNA was extracted from the blood cell samples with the Qiagen DNeasy Blood Extraction Kit. The investigation overall reported the following: This cohort had only TCR beta chains sequenced, and the lack of alpha or paired-chain data limited which features could be detected. Because counts were too low, roughly 18 rarely observed V segments, including chromosome 9 orphons, were left out of the earlier analysis of approximately 580 of the donors. In a later analysis, the rate of TCR association differed among HLA loci, with DRB1 alleles having the most associated TCRs and HLA-C alleles having the fewest. Specific HLA alleles were associated with 15,000 to 20,000 TCR beta sequences at a false discovery rate of 0.05 in a later analysis. The study listed 150 to 200 TCR beta chains as associated with cytomegalovirus. Several of the top co-occurrence clusters appeared to be linked to parvovirus B19, influenza, CMV and Epstein-Barr virus, according to a later analysis. A group of highly shared sequence variants was considered likely to be a technical artifact of the sequencing pipeline. Compared with the approximately 700-donor mean, donors in an Asian-associated ancestry cluster had fewer N-insertions in productive TCRs, according to a later genetic analysis. Immune exposure information for the cohort was limited to CMV serostatus. According to a later analysis, most CMV-associated TCR beta chains appeared to be HLA-restricted, and the HLA associations seemed to be driven largely by CMV exposure. Most TCR sequences were seen in very few donors, while some public TCRs were found in many individuals. A further reported finding was that TCR beta sequences accurately predicted the HLA-A and HLA-B alleles for most subjects in the first cohort. An association between a missense DCLRE1C variant and V-gene and J-gene trimming of TCR beta chains was found in a later genetic analysis and replicated in an independent cohort. A later analysis found that HLA-associated TCR beta chains were more clonally expanded and had lower generation probabilities than equally common non-associated chains. Some IMGT-functional V segments, including TRBV6-2 and TRBV6-3, could not be told apart with the 87-base-pair reads, so those segments were excluded. Linkage disequilibrium might explain the correlated functional status among segregating V segments, but an unknown experimental factor could not be excluded. When HLA alleles, especially DR and DQ, strongly co-occurred, attributing TCR associations to individual alleles was difficult. Three of the identified cytomegalovirus-associated TCR beta chains were confirmed in vitro to be specific for cytomegalovirus antigens. Sequencing depth was assumed to be roughly uniform across donors in the presence/absence analyses, though that assumption may not hold. HLA typing was unavailable for some donors at each locus, so association tests used only the typed subset. According to the authors, the approach could potentially be generalized to other disease states and immunological phenotypes. Cytomegalovirus status was reported to be diagnosed by the classifier with high specificity and sensitivity in both the original and validation cohorts. An earlier analysis of some 560 of the donors showed that most TCR beta V segments appeared in productive rearrangements either about 90% or about 30% of the time, which broadly matched IMGT annotations.

V is reduced by 0 bases and J by 7 bases, leaving a spacing of 5 bases between them. CDR1 and CDR2 are drawn from the germline V gene (reference sequence): SGHNT, YYREEE. The CDR3 covers 12 residues, taking in both the cysteine and the phenylalanine. The only DNA kept is the CDR3, 36 bases in frame from the first base. The library was made by the immunoSEQ multiplex PCR assay. For the multiplex PCR, a mixture combining 60 forward primers for TCR Vbeta segments and 13 reverse primers for TCR Jbeta segments was used. A multiplex PCR assay on genomic DNA amplified the CDR3 region of rearranged TCR beta genes. On the Illumina HiSeq System, the amplified TCR beta libraries were sequenced as 87-base-pair reads. In the paper's pipeline: Across the 640 or so repertoires, a later analysis counted tens of millions of unique TCR beta chains, 8.5 million to 12 million of which were shared by at least two donors. To remove PCR and sequencing errors, raw reads were error-corrected and collapsed into unique sequences using a nearest-neighbor algorithm that merged closely related sequences. To assign V, D and J gene segments, CDR3 sequences were aligned to IMGT reference sequences. For a sequence to be retained, a match of at least six nucleotides was required to both a V gene segment and a J gene segment. Rearrangements were classified as productive when the CDR3 lacked stop codons and remained in frame with V and J, and all other rearrangements were classified as non-productive. CDR3 was defined by IMGT convention, running from the second conserved V-encoded cysteine to the conserved J-encoded phenylalanine. Sequences without an unambiguous match to a single V gene segment were excluded from the earlier analysis of about 630 of the donors. In an earlier analysis of 587 of the donors, a V segment was called functional when productive rearrangements were above 56.7%, and segregating when the standard deviation between donors exceeded 5%. A statistical classification framework was developed to diagnose cytomegalovirus status using the catalog of TCR beta chain sequences. V and J gene assignment, in a later analysis, came from comparing TCR nucleotide sequences with IMGT/GENE-DB human TR gene sequences. The TCRdist pipeline was used in a later analysis to assign CDR3 sequences and most-parsimonious VDJ recombination scenarios. In a later analysis, every TCR beta chain was defined by the combination of its CDR3 amino acid sequence and its V-gene family, and reads without a unique V-gene family were dropped. As a way to deal with suspected cross-contamination and a sequencing artifact, a later analysis dropped more than 500 nucleotide sequences that were highly shared and had low generation probability. For each public chain, a later analysis derived a clonal expansion index from normalized ranks of inferred template counts within each repertoire. Generation probabilities in a later analysis came from a VDJ recombination model fitted to out-of-frame rearrangements, and those results were checked against IGoR. Hypergeometric tests were used in a later analysis to score TCR-TCR, TCR-HLA and TCR-CMV co-occurrence, with a repertoire-size bias correction applied to the TCR pairs. A later analysis estimated false discovery rates by permuting HLA or CMV assignments 20 times. A later analysis grouped co-occurring TCRs with DBSCAN, adding TCRdist sequence similarity when clustering within HLA-allele-positive subsets. Co-occurrence clustering excluded repertoires with fewer than 30,000 or more than 120,000 public chains, plus five with anomalous nucleotide sharing. TCRdb took over this immuneACCESS table, retaining in-frame rearrangements with V and J assigned. Such tables are incomplete; in checked studies, under half of the missing clones stem from an unresolved V gene, and the remainder is unexplained. D and trimming were read from the DNA, whereas the V and J calls and clone size are those reported in that table. The sample yields a few hundred thousand clones; around 90% were counted once. 1.7% of the sample is in the top ten clones.

Points on this clone: The antigen this receptor binds is unknown. No base-level quality is on record; no much larger clone is a single base apart.

The sequence was collected from a girl aged 2-10 years in good health and CMV-seronegative. Recombination joined TRBV5-4 with TRBJ2-1; the D gene cannot be named for sure. Sample: PBMCs. The CDR3 region reads CASSLVHNEQFF. The sequence in DNA is TGTGCCAGCAGCTTGGTACATAATGAGCAGTTCTTC.